Below, 23 T cell receptor beta chains from the same sample are listed, as sequenced in a study of cytotoxic CD8 clonotypes in ibrutinib-treated CLL. Some clones are missing from TCRdb's copy, which holds only in-frame ones; the method was immunoSEQ multiplex PCR. The repertoire holds around 200,000 clones, 65% to 80% seen once, with roughly 5.8% in the top ten. The specimen comprised PBMCs, sampled after 12 months of ibrutinib treatment. These receptor sequences come from a human donor with chronic lymphocytic leukemia.

Only a few counts were recorded for this clone. V and J are TRBV7-2 and TRBJ2-7; D tentatively reads TRBD1 or TRBD2 (5 bases each). CDR1 and CDR2 from the germline V gene are SGHTA and FQGNSA. V was clipped by 1 base and J by 2 bases, with 9 bases between them. CDR3 length: 14 residues. CDR3 nucleotide sequence: TGTGCCAGCAGCTTAGAGAGGGGAACCTACGAGCAGTACTTC. This gives the protein CASSLERGTYEQYF.

V is TRBV9 and J is TRBJ1-1; TRBD1 matches 8 bases. This CDR3 is 17 amino acids long. Germline CDR1 and CDR2: SGDLS and YYNGEE. V was pared by 2 bases and J by 4 bases, with 13 bases of the junction left unmatched. The CDR3 protein is CASSVQSGQGWATEAFF. The CDR3 nucleotides read TGTGCCAGCAGCGTCCAGTCCGGACAGGGTTGGGCCACTGAAGCTTTCTTT. The full variable domain, in which reference TRBV9 and TRBJ1-1 provide the parts outside the CDR3, is DSGVTQTPKHLITATGQRVTLRCSPRSGDLSVYWYQQSLDQGLQFLIQYYNGEERAKGNILERFSAQQFPDLHSELNLSSLELGDSALYFCASSVQSGQGWATEAFFGQGTRLTVV.

This clone appeared a single time. The chain is built from TRBV11-2 and TRBJ1-2, with TRBD1 matching over 8 bases. The germline CDR1 and CDR2 sequences are SGHAT and FQNNGV. The ends lost 4 bases at V and 0 bases at J; junction bases unmatched: 10. This CDR3 is 17 amino acids long. As DNA, the CDR3 is TGTGCCAGCAGCTCCCGCACAGGGGGTGTAGCTAACTATGGCTACACCTTC. Translation gives CASSSRTGGVANYGYTF.

V gene TRBV7-2 combines with J gene TRBJ2-1; D gene ambiguous. This CDR3 spans 15 amino acids. V dropped 4 bases and J dropped 0 bases, with 10 bases sitting between them. Germline loops: CDR1 SGHTA, CDR2 FQGNSA. In DNA form, the CDR3 reads TGTGCCAGCAGCTCTGTACCGCGCTCCTACAATGAGCAGTTCTTC. It codes for CASSSVPRSYNEQFF. Together with reference TRBV7-2 and TRBJ2-1, the CDR3 gives the full variable domain: GAGVSQSPSNKVTEKGKDVELRCDPISGHTALYWYRQSLGQGLEFLIYFQGNSAPDKSGLPSDRFSAERTGGSVSTLTIQRTQQEDSAVYLCASSSVPRSYNEQFFGPGTRLTVL.

This clone was seen only a few times. This chain links TRBV7-7 with TRBJ1-1; the D is unclear. V gave up 2 bases and J gave up 4 bases, with 8 bases separating them. This CDR3 comprises 13 residues. Germline CDR1 SSHAT, CDR2 FNYEAQ (reference sequence). In nucleotides, the CDR3 is TGTGCCAGCAGCTTAAGGTGGGGCACTGAAGCTTTCTTT. This sequence encodes CASSLRWGTEAFF. Looking up the rest from reference TRBV7-7 and TRBJ1-1 gives the full variable domain: GAGVSQSPRYKVTKRGQDVTLRCDPISSHATLYWYQQALGQGPEFLTYFNYEAQPDKSGLPSDRFSAERPEGSISTLTIQRTEQRDSAMYRCASSLRWGTEAFFGQGTRLTVV.

V gene TRBV7-2 combines with J gene TRBJ1-4, with 7 bases lining up with TRBD1. The CDR3 totals 14 residues. The V segment lost 5 bases and the J segment 5 bases; nucleotides outside the gene matches: 5. Germline lookup yields CDR1 SGHTA and CDR2 FQGNSA. CDR3: CASSPDRLNEKLFF. The CDR3 nucleotides read TGTGCCAGCAGCCCGGACAGGCTCAATGAAAAACTGTTTTTT.

Worth noting for this clone: Other nucleotide sequences from this sample produce the same CDR3. V is TRBV30 and J is TRBJ1-2; no firm D call. Trimming removed 0 bases from V and 5 bases from J, with 7 bases in between. CDR1 and CDR2 (germline): GTSNPN, SVGIG (reference sequence). The CDR3 loop spans 12 amino acids. This CDR3 is CAWSVTSYGYTF. In DNA form, the CDR3 reads TGTGCCTGGAGTGTTACCAGTTATGGCTACACCTTC.

This clone was found many times. This chain uses TRBV25-1 with TRBJ1-2; 9 bases fit TRBD1. Trimming removed 3 bases from V and 10 bases from J; junction bases left unmatched: 6. This CDR3 has 13 amino acids. CDR1 and CDR2 (germline): MGHDK, SYGVNS. The DNA of the CDR3 is TGTGCCAGCAGTGAGCTTACAGGGGGCTCCTACACCTTC. This sequence encodes CASSELTGGSYTF.

The gene calls are TRBV25-1 and TRBJ1-6, with 11 bases aligning to TRBD1. Germline V lookup: CDR1 MGHDK, CDR2 SYGVNS. The ends lost 7 bases at V and 12 bases at J; junction bases unmatched: 5. This CDR3 contains 13 residues. CDR3 nucleotides: TGTGCCAGCAAAGGACAGGGGGCTTTACCCCTCCACTTT. Translating gives CASKGQGALPLHF.

The J gene is TRBJ2-6, the V gene TRBV18; D possibly corresponds to TRBD2 (5 bases). V was pared by 1 base and J by 2 bases, with 12 bases between. Germline loops: CDR1 KGHSH, CDR2 LQKENI. The CDR3 length is 17 residues. The CDR3 region has the DNA TGTGCCAGCTCACCACTCGGTCGGGGAGCTGGGGCCAACGTCCTGACTTTC. It translates to CASSPLGRGAGANVLTF.

J is TRBJ1-4 and V is TRBV14, with TRBD1 matching over 7 bases. Unmatched junction bases numbered 4, after V lost 3 bases and J lost 3 bases. Germline V gene lookup returns CDR1 SGHDN and CDR2 FVKESK. The CDR3 totals 15 residues. The CDR3: CASSHPGTANEKLFF. The DNA for the CDR3 is TGTGCCAGCAGCCACCCCGGGACAGCTAATGAAAAACTGTTTTTT.

The rearrangement links TRBV30 to TRBJ1-2; possibly TRBD1 for D (5 bases). The germline V gene has CDR1 GTSNPN and CDR2 SVGIG (reference sequence). The CDR3 contains 12 residues. The ends were cut back, 1 base at V and 8 bases at J, with 11 bases in the middle. Here the CDR3 reads CAWSAGSRGYTF. The CDR3 DNA is TGTGCCTGGAGTGCAGGGAGTCGGGGCTACACCTTC.

The chain is built from TRBV6-5 and TRBJ1-5; maybe TRBD1 (5 bases). Germline loops: CDR1 MNHEY, CDR2 SVGAGI. Trimming took off 8 bases at V and 0 bases at J, with 14 bases between the two ends. The CDR3 is 15 residues long. CDR3 DNA sequence: TGTGCCAGCCGGGGAGGGGTTGGTAGCAATCAGCCCCAGCATTTT. This gives the protein CASRGGVGSNQPQHF.

The CDR3 DNA reads as TGTGCCAGCAGCCAAACGGCAGGGGACTCACCCCTCCACTTT. It is translated as CASSQTAGDSPLHF. The genes are TRBV14 and TRBJ1-6, with a possible D match to TRBD1 (6 bases). The germline V and J ends were trimmed by 2 bases and 10 bases, with 12 bases remaining between them. Germline lookup yields CDR1 SGHDN and CDR2 FVKESK. CDR3 size: 14 residues.

V and J are TRBV5-1 and TRBJ2-7, with a weak D call TRBD1 (6 bases). With 0 bases removed from V and 3 bases from J, the gap between germline ends came to 13 bases. The CDR3 sequence is 15 residues long. CDR1 is SGHRS and CDR2 is YFSETQ in the germline V gene. The CDR3 region is CASSLDAAQGYEQYF. CDR3 coding DNA: TGCGCCAGCAGCTTGGACGCCGCACAGGGCTACGAGCAGTACTTC. The full variable domain, its missing parts supplied by reference TRBV5-1 and TRBJ2-7, is KAGVTQTPRYLIKTRGQQVTLSCSPISGHRSVSWYQQTPGQGLQFLFEYFSETQRNKGNFPGRFSGRQFSNSRSEMNVSTLELGDSALYLCASSLDAAQGYEQYFGPGTRLTVT.

DNA of the CDR3: TGCGCCAGCAGTGGGACAGTCAGGGGCGAAAAACTGTTTTTT. Residues: CASSGTVRGEKLFF. J is TRBJ1-4 and V is TRBV5-1; 7 bases are shared with TRBD1. The germline CDR1 and CDR2 sequences are SGHRS and YFSETQ. The CDR3 runs to 14 residues. The V gene end was trimmed by 5 bases and the J gene end by 8 bases; junction bases not matched to a gene: 9.

This rearrangement joins TRBV28 to TRBJ1-2; D may be TRBD1 (5 bases). The CDR3 extends over 11 amino acids. Germline assignment: CDR1 MDHEN and CDR2 SYDVKM. Trimming pared 10 bases from V and 8 bases from J, leaving 14 bases between. CDR3 DNA: TGTGCCACCACGAGGGGCTTAGGCTACACCTTC. Its translation: CATTRGLGYTF.

The chain combines TRBV5-4 with TRBJ1-2; 8 bases line up with TRBD1. Germline-derived CDR1 and CDR2 are SGHNT and YYREEE (reference sequence). The CDR3 has 15 residues. The V gene end was trimmed by 4 bases and the J gene end by 5 bases; junction bases not matched to a gene: 10. The CDR3 reads CASSPILTGGYGYTF. The CDR3 DNA is TGTGCCAGCAGCCCGATTTTAACAGGGGGGTATGGCTACACCTTC.

CDR3 protein: CASSQLSGRAYEQYF. CDR3 nucleotide sequence: TGTGCCAGCAGCCAACTTAGCGGGAGGGCCTACGAGCAGTACTTC. The chain has TRBV7-8 and TRBJ2-7; TRBD2 matches 11 bases. Germline V CDR1 and CDR2: SGHVS, FQNEAQ. The V segment lost 5 bases and the J segment 2 bases; nucleotides outside the gene matches: 5. The CDR3 is 15 residues long.

The rearrangement joins TRBV5-8 to TRBJ2-7; TRBD1 matches 9 bases. V trimming: 4 bases; J trimming: 2 bases; junction bases outside the gene matches: 10. Germline V gene lookup returns CDR1 SGHTS and CDR2 YDEGEE. This CDR3 has 16 residues. Here the CDR3 reads CASSDPGTGIAYEQYF. CDR3 in DNA: TGTGCCAGCAGCGACCCCGGGACAGGGATTGCCTACGAGCAGTACTTC. The full variable domain, rest sourced from reference TRBV5-8 and TRBJ2-7, is EAGVTQSPTHLIKTRGQQATLRCSPISGHTSVYWYQQALGLGLQFLLWYDEGEERNRGNFPPRFSGRQFPNYSSELNVNALELEDSALYLCASSDPGTGIAYEQYFGPGTRLTVT.

This clone was picked up one time. The genes are TRBV4-3 and TRBJ1-3, with D maybe TRBD1 (6 bases). The CDR3 has 15 amino acids. CDR1 LGHNA and CDR2 YSLEER come from the germline V gene. The V end lost 3 bases, the J end lost 2 bases, and 11 bases lay between the germline ends. The CDR3: CASSQWTVAGNTIYF. Written as DNA, the CDR3 is TGCGCCAGCAGCCAGTGGACAGTTGCTGGAAACACCATATATTTT.

The rearrangement uses TRBV25-1 and TRBJ2-7, with D perhaps TRBD2 (6 bases). The CDR3 has 16 residues. Per germline, CDR1 MGHDK and CDR2 SYGVNS. Trimming stripped 0 bases from V and 4 bases from J, with 16 bases between. This CDR3 is CASSEYGVADSYEQYF. The CDR3 DNA is TGTGCCAGCAGTGAATATGGAGTAGCGGATAGTTACGAGCAGTACTTC.

V gene TRBV4-1 combines with J gene TRBJ2-5, with 10 bases identical to TRBD1. The CDR3 has 14 residues. V lost 4 bases to trimming and J lost 7 bases; unmatched junction nucleotides: 6. Germline CDR1 is MGHRA and CDR2 is YSYEKL. The CDR3 region has the DNA TGCGCCAGCAGCCCGCGGACAGGGGGAGCGACCCAGTACTTC. It translates to CASSPRTGGATQYF.